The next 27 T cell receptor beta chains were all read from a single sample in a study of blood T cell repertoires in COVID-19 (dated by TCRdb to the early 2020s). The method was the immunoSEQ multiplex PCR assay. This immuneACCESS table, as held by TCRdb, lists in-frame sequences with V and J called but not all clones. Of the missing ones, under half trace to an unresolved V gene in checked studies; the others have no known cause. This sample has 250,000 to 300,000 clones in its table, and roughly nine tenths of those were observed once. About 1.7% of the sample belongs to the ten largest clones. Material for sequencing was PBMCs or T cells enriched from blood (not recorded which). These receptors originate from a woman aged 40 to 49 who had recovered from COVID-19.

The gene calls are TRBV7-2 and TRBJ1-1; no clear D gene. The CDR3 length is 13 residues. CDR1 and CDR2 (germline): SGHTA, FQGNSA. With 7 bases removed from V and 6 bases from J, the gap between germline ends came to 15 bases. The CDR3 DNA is TGTGCCAGCACCCTTGGCCTGGGCGCTGAAGCTTTCTTT. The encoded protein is CASTLGLGAEAFF.

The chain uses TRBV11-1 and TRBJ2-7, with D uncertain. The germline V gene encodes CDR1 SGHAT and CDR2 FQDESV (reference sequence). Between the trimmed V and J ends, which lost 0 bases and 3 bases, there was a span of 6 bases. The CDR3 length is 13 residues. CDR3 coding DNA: TGTGCCAGCAGCTTAGCGCGTTTCTACGAGCAGTACTTC. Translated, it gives CASSLARFYEQYF.

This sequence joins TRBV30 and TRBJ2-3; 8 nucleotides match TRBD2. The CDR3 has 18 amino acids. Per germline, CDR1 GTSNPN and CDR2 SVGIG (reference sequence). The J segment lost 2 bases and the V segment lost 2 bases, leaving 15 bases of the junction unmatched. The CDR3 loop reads CAWSPRRGGQTFTDTQYF. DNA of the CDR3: TGTGCCTGGAGTCCAAGACGCGGGGGGCAAACCTTCACAGATACGCAGTATTTT. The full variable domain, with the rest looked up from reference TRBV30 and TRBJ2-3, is SQTIHQWPATLVQPVGSPLSLECTVEGTSNPNLYWYRQAAGRGLQLLFYSVGIGQISSEVPQNLSASRPQDRQFILSSKKLLLSDSGFYLCAWSPRRGGQTFTDTQYFGPGTRLTVL.

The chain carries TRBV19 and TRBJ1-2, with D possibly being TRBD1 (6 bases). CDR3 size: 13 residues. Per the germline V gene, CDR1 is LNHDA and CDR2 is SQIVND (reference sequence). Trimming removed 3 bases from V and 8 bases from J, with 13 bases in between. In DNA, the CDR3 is TGTGCCAGTAGTATTCGCGGGGGCGCGGGCTACACCTTC. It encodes CASSIRGGAGYTF.

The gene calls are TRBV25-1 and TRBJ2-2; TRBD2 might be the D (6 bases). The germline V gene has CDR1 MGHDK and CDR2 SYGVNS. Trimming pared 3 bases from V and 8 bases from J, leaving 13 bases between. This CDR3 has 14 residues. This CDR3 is CASSDQGGIGELFF. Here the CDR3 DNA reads TGTGCCAGCAGTGACCAGGGAGGCATTGGGGAGCTGTTTTTT.

DNA of the CDR3: TGTGCCAGCAGTTTATTTTCGCGCTCTACGGGGGGCTACACCTTC. This sequence encodes CASSLFSRSTGGYTF. The chain links TRBV27 to TRBJ1-2; D ambiguous. Germline values: CDR1 MNHEY, CDR2 SMNVEV (reference sequence). The CDR3 spans 15 residues. The germline V and J ends were trimmed by 1 base and 8 bases, with 17 bases remaining between them.

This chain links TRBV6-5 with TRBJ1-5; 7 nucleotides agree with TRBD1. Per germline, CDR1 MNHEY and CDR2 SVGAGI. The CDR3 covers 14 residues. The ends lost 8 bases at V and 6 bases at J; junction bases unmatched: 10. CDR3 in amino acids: CASWAGGTGQPQHF. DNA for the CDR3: TGTGCCAGCTGGGCAGGGGGTACGGGTCAGCCCCAGCATTTT.

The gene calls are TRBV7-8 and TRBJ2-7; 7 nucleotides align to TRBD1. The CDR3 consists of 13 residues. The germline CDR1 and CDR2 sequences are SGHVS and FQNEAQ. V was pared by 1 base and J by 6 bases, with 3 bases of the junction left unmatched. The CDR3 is CASSLERTGEQYF. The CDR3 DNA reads TGTGCCAGCAGCTTAGAACGGACAGGCGAGCAGTACTTC.

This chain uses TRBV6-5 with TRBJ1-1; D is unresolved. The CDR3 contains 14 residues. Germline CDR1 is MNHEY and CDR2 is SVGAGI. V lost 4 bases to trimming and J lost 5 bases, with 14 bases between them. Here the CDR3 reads CASSSEQPGTEAFF. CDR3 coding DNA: TGTGCCAGCAGTTCCGAACAGCCGGGGACTGAAGCTTTCTTT.

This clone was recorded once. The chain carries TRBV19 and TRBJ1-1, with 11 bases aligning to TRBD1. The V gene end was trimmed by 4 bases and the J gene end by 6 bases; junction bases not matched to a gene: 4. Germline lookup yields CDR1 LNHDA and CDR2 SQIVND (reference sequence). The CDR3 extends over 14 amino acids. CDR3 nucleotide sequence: TGTGCCAGTAGTACGGGACAGGGGGAATCTGAAGCTTTCTTT. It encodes CASSTGQGESEAFF.

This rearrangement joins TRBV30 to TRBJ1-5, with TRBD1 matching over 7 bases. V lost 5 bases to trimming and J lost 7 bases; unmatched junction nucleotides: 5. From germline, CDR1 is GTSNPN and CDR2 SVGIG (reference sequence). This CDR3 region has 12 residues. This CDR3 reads CAWDRDRQPQHF. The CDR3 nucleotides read TGTGCCTGGGACAGGGATCGCCAGCCCCAGCATTTT.

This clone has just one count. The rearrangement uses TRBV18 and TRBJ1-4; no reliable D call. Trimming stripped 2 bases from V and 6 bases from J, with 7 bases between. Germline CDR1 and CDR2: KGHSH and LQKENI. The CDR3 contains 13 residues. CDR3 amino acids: CASSPRRDEKLFF. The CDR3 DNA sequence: TGTGCCAGCTCACCAAGGAGAGATGAAAAACTGTTTTTT.

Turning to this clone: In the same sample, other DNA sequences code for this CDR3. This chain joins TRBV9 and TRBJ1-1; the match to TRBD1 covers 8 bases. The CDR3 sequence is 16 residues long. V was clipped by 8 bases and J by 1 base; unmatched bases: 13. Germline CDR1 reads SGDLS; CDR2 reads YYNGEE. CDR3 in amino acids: CASSHGAGQANTEAFF. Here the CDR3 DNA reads TGTGCCAGTAGCCATGGAGCGGGACAGGCGAACACTGAAGCTTTCTTT. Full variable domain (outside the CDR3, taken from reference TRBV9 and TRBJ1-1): DSGVTQTPKHLITATGQRVTLRCSPRSGDLSVYWYQQSLDQGLQFLIQYYNGEERAKGNILERFSAQQFPDLHSELNLSSLELGDSALYFCASSHGAGQANTEAFFGQGTRLTVV.

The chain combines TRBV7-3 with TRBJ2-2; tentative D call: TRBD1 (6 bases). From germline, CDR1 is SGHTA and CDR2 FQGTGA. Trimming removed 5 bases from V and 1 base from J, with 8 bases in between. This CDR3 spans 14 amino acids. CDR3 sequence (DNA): TGTGCCAGCAGCCCACAGGGGAACACCGGGGAGCTGTTTTTT. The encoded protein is CASSPQGNTGELFF.

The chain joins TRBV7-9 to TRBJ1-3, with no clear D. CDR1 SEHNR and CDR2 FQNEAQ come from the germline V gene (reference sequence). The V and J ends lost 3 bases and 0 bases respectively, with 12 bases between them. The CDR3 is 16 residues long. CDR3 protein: CASSLTLVSSGNTIYF. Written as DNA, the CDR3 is TGTGCCAGCAGCTTGACACTCGTAAGCTCTGGAAACACCATATATTTT.

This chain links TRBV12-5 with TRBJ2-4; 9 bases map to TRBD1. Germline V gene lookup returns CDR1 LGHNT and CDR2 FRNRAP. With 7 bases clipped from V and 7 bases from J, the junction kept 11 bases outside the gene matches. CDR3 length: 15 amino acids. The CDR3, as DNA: TGTGCTAGTGTCCTACCGGGACAGGGTGTGAACATTCAGTACTTC. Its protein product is CASVLPGQGVNIQYF. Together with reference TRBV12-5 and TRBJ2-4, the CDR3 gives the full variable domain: DARVTQTPRHKVTEMGQEVTMRCQPILGHNTVFWYRQTMMQGLELLAYFRNRAPLDDSGMPKDRFSAEMPDATLATLKIQPSEPRDSAVYFCASVLPGQGVNIQYFGAGTRLSVL.

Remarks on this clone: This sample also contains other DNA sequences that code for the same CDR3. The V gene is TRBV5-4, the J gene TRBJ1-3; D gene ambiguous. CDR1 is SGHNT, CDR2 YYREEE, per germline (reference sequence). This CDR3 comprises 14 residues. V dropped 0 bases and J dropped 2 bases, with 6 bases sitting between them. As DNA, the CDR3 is TGTGCCAGCAGCTTGGGAGGAGCTGGAAACACCATATATTTT. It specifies CASSLGGAGNTIYF.

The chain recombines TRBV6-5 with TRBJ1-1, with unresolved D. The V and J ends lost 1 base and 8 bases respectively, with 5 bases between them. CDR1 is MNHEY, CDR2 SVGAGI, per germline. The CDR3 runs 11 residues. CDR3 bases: TGTGCCAGCAGTTACTTCAGGGAAGCTTTCTTT. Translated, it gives CASSYFREAFF.

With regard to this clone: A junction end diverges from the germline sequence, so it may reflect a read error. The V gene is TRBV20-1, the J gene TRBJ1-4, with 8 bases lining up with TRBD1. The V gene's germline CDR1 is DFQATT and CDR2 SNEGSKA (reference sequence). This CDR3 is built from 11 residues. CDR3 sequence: CSARTQGGIRF. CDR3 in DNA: TGCAGTGCTAGAACACAGGGGGGAATTCGGTTT.

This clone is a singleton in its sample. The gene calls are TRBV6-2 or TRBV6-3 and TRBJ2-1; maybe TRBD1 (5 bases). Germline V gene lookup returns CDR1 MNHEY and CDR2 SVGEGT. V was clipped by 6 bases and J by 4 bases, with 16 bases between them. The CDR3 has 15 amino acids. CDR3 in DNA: TGTGCCAGCAGCCCGAGATCAGGGCGGTACAATGAGCAGTTCTTC. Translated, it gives CASSPRSGRYNEQFF.

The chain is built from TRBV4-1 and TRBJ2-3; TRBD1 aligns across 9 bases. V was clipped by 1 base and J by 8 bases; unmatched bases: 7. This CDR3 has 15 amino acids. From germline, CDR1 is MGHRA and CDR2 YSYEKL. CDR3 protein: CASSQVGQGSGTQYF. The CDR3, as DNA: TGCGCCAGCAGCCAAGTGGGACAGGGCTCAGGTACGCAGTATTTT.

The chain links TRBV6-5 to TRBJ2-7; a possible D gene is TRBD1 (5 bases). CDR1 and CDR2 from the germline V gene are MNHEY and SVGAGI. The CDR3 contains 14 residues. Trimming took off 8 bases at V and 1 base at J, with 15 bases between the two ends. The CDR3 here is CASFRALPSYEQYF. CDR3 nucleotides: TGTGCCAGCTTCAGGGCACTTCCATCCTACGAGCAGTACTTC.

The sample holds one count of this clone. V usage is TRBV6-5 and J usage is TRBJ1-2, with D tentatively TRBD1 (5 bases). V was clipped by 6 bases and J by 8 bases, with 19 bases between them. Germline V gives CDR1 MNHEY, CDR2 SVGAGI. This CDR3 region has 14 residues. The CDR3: CASRRGIGPEGYTF. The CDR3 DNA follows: TGTGCCAGCAGACGGGGGATCGGGCCGGAGGGCTACACCTTC.

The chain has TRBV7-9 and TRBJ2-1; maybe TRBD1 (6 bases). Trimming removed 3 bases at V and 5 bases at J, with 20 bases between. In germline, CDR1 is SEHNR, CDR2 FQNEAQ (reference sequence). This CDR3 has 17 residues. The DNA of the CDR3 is TGTGCCAGCAGCTTTATAAGTTTGGACGGGACACACAATGAGCAGTTCTTC. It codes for CASSFISLDGTHNEQFF.

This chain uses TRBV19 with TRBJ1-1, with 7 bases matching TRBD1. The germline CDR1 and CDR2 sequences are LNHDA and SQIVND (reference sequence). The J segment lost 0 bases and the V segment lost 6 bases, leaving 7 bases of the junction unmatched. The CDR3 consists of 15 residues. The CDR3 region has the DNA TGTGCCAGTAGAAATCAGGGGGGCATGAACACTGAAGCTTTCTTT. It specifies CASRNQGGMNTEAFF.

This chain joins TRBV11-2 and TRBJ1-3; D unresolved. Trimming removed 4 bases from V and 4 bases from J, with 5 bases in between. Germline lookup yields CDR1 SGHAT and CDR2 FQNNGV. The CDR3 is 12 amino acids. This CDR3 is CASSSQGNTIYF. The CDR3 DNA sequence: TGTGCCAGCAGCTCCCAAGGAAACACCATATATTTT.

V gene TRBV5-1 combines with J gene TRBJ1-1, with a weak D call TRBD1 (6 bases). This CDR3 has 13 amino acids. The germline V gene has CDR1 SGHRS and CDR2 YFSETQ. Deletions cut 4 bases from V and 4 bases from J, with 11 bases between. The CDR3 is CASSLQGSTEAFF. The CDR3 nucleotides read TGCGCCAGCAGCCTACAGGGTAGCACTGAAGCTTTCTTT. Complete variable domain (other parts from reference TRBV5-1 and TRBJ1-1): KAGVTQTPRYLIKTRGQQVTLSCSPISGHRSVSWYQQTPGQGLQFLFEYFSETQRNKGNFPGRFSGRQFSNSRSEMNVSTLELGDSALYLCASSLQGSTEAFFGQGTRLTVV.